This T cell receptor beta chain comes out of a study of T cell responses to AZD1222 COVID-19 vaccine. Study conclusions and caveats: Every sample of the repertoires postdated the peak T cell response. In a largely white British group with more females than males, clonal diversity was possibly underestimated. Baseline seropositivity occurred in only a handful of AZD1222 recipients.

Data came from immunoSEQ multiplex PCR; TCRdb stores just in-frame clones and leaves some out. This sample has approximately 180,000 clones, with roughly nine tenths found just once. This clone was observed a single time. The antigen is not known. CDR1 and CDR2 (germline): MDHEN, SYDVKM. This CDR3 region has 13 residues. The V gene end was trimmed by 2 bases and the J gene end by 7 bases; junction bases not matched to a gene: 0. The TCR comes from an adult in good health. The chain joins TRBV28 to TRBJ2-1; 9 bases align to TRBD1. Sequenced here: peripheral blood, sampled on day 0 of AZD1222 vaccination. The CDR3 loop is CASSLGQGNEQFF. Here the CDR3 DNA reads TGTGCCAGCAGTTTAGGACAGGGGAATGAGCAGTTCTTC.